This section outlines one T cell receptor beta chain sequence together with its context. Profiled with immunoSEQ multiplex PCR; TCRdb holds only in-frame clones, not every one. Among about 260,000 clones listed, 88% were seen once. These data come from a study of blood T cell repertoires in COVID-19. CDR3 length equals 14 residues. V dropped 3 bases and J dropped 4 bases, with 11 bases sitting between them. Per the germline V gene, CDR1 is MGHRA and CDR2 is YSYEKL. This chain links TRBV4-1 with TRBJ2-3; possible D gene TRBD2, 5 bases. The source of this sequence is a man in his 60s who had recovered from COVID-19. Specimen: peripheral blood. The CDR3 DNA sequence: TGCGCCAGCAGCCATCCTTTAGCGTCAGATACGCAGTATTTT. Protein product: CASSHPLASDTQYF.